These T cell receptor beta chains were read from a single sample in a study of T-cell reconstitution after alpha-beta-depleted transplantation in children. TCRdb re-called the PCR reads with MiXCR, one entry per CDR3 protein. The data hold around 960,000 distinct CDR3 sequences, with about 29% observed a single time. The source was PBMCs, mostly from graft donor cells, collected 360 days after TCRalphabeta/CD19-depleted stem cell transplant. These TCRs come from a boy in the first two years of life who had a stem cell transplant for SCID, so the T cells may come from the graft donor. Both conserved end residues are part of each CDR3. D genes are given only for firm matches. The size entry is marked missing in some rows and otherwise reads once, few, many or a size class.

D gene	V gene	J gene	clone size	CDR3 protein	CDR3 DNA
TRBD2	TRBV29-1	TRBJ2-1	few	CSVVGMLAGAHEQFF	TGCAGCGTTGTGGGGATGCTAGCGGGGGCCCATGAGCAGTTCTTC
TRBD2	TRBV9	TRBJ2-1	many	CASSAGGAGYNEQFF	TGTGCCAGCAGCGCGGGGGGGGCGGGCTACAATGAGCAGTTCTTC
TRBD2	TRBV20-1	TRBJ2-1	few	CSARLAGGPQFF	TGCAGTGCTAGACTAGCGGGGGGCCCTCAGTTCTTC
NA	TRBV9	TRBJ2-1	few	CASSAQGHEQFF	TGTGCCAGCAGCGCCCAGGGGCATGAGCAGTTCTTC
NA	TRBV28	TRBJ1-5	NA	CASNFEASNQPQHF	TGTGCCAGCAACTTTGAGGCGAGCAATCAGCCCCAGCATTTT
TRBD1	TRBV6-1	TRBJ1-1	NA	CASSILPTGGTEAFF	TGTGCCAGCAGTATTCTCCCGACAGGGGGCACTGAAGCTTTCTTT
NA	TRBV4-2	TRBJ2-2	few	CASSQRDPGNTGELFF	TGTGCCAGCAGCCAAAGAGACCCAGGGAACACCGGGGAGCTGTTTTTT
NA	TRBV19	TRBJ2-1	NA	CASSIVTMSSYNEQFF	TGTGCCAGTAGTATAGTTACCATGAGCTCCTACAATGAGCAGTTCTTC
TRBD2	TRBV27	TRBJ2-1	NA	CASSLFSGGDNEQFF	TGTGCCAGCAGTTTATTTAGCGGGGGGGACAATGAGCAGTTCTTC
NA	TRBV19	TRBJ2-1	few	CASSMGSVYNEQFF	TGTGCCAGTAGTATGGGTTCGGTCTACAATGAGCAGTTCTTC
NA	TRBV18	TRBJ1-5	NA	CASSEGILQPQHF	TGTGCCAGCTCAGAGGGGATTCTTCAGCCCCAGCATTTT
NA	TRBV5-1	TRBJ1-5	few	CASSQLQGGQPQHF	TGCGCCAGCAGCCAATTACAGGGCGGTCAGCCCCAGCATTTT
NA	TRBV19	TRBJ2-5	NA	CASSLDFGETQYF	TGTGCCAGTAGTCTTGATTTTGGAGAGACCCAGTACTTC
TRBD2	TRBV5-6	TRBJ2-1	few	CASTQLAGGLGEQFF	TGTGCCAGCACACAACTAGCGGGGGGGCTTGGTGAGCAGTTCTTC
NA	TRBV28	TRBJ1-2	NA	CAWQSYGYTF	TGTGCCTGGCAATCTTATGGCTACACCTTC
TRBD1	TRBV10-3	TRBJ2-7	NA	CAISGQGAISYEQYF	TGTGCCATCAGTGGACAGGGGGCGATATCCTACGAGCAGTACTTC
TRBD1	TRBV7-8	TRBJ1-1	few	CASSFEGAAYTEAFF	TGTGCCAGCAGCTTCGAGGGGGCGGCGTACACTGAAGCTTTCTTT
TRBD1	TRBV27	TRBJ1-4	NA	CASSFYLTGTEKLFF	TGTGCCAGCAGTTTCTACCTGACAGGGACTGAAAAACTGTTTTTT
NA	TRBV15	TRBJ2-5	few	CATSRATGGGQETQYF	TGTGCCACCAGCAGAGCGACAGGAGGGGGGCAAGAGACCCAGTACTTC
TRBD1	TRBV7-9	TRBJ2-7	NA	CASSLTGGEYEQYF	TGTGCCAGCAGCTTGACAGGGGGGGAGTACGAGCAGTACTTC
TRBD1	TRBV28	TRBJ2-7	NA	CASSPQARDRSYEQYF	TGTGCCAGCAGTCCCCAAGCCCGGGACAGGTCCTACGAGCAGTACTTC
TRBD2	TRBV6-2/TRBV6-3	TRBJ2-2	NA	CASSYLGLAFTGELFF	TGTGCCAGCAGTTACCTTGGACTAGCGTTTACCGGGGAGCTGTTTTTT
TRBD2	TRBV2	TRBJ2-1	NA	CASRKSGGARNEQFF	TGTGCCAGCAGGAAGAGCGGGGGGGCGAGGAATGAGCAGTTCTTC
NA	TRBV5-1	TRBJ2-1	NA	CASSFDTYSYNEQFF	TGCGCCAGCAGCTTTGACACATACTCCTACAATGAGCAGTTCTTC
NA	TRBV7-9	TRBJ2-3	NA	CASSLALQGADTQYF	TGTGCCAGCAGCTTAGCGCTACAGGGTGCAGATACGCAGTATTTT